This T cell receptor (beta chain) appears in the sequencing data of a study of T cells in Graves' hyperthyroidism and ophthalmopathy. The source material, RNA transcripts, was used to amplify TCR beta CDR3 regions. The HTBI primer set drove a first-round RT-PCR of the TCR CDR3. TCRdb used MiXCR to reprocess the multiplex PCR reads, holding one entry per CDR3 protein. The sample lists 550,000 to 800,000 distinct CDR3 sequences; approximately 15% were seen once. The study's findings and limits: A model using 13 V-J features told ophthalmopathy apart from stable hyperthyroidism.

CDR1 LGHDT and CDR2 YNNKEL come from the germline V gene (reference sequence). The CDR3 is 12 amino acids. Regarding this clonotype: Its target is unknown. It may be a read error: a sequence one base away is much more abundant.

The sample taken for sequencing was blood. This clonotype originated in a man aged 50-59 years with Graves' hyperthyroidism. The V and J genes are TRBV3-1 and TRBJ1-4; D is ambiguous. The CDR3 DNA is TGTGCCATCAGCCAAGAGCTTGAAAAACTGTTTTTT. This codes for CAISQELEKLFF. Full variable domain (missing parts from reference TRBV3-1 and TRBJ1-4): DTAVSQTPKYLVTQMGNDKSIKCEQNLGHDTMYWYKQDSKKFLKIMFSYNNKELIINETVPNRFSPKSPDKAHLNLHINSLELGDSAVYFCAISQELEKLFFGSGTQLSVL.